These T cell receptor beta chains were read from a single sample in a study of blood T cell repertoires in COVID-19. Clones were sequenced by immunoSEQ multiplex PCR, and TCRdb holds only the in-frame ones, with some missing. In the table there are approximately 240,000 clones, around four fifths of which are singletons. Sequences were obtained from peripheral blood. The origin of the receptors is a woman of 80 years or more with active or convalescent COVID-19. CDR3s include the opening cysteine and the closing phenylalanine or tryptophan. A D gene is named only where the DNA matches it firmly. A clone size is listed for some rows: how often the clone was seen (once, few, many), or a class if it is expanded.

cdr3_aa cdr3_nt j_call clone_size d_call v_call
CASSIVSRQGSYGYTF TGTGCCAGTAGTATCGTGTCGAGGCAGGGAAGTTATGGCTACACCTTC TRBJ1-2 - - TRBV19
CASSSRGRSEAFF TGTGCCAGCAGCTCCAGAGGGAGGTCTGAAGCTTTCTTT TRBJ1-1 - - TRBV9
CASSLVDSYNSPLHF TGTGCCAGCAGCTTGGTGGACAGCTACAATTCACCCCTCCACTTT TRBJ1-6 - - TRBV7-2
CASRGTEGLKLFF TGTGCCAGCAGAGGTACTGAGGGTCTGAAACTGTTTTTT TRBJ1-4 - - TRBV11-2
CAISESNTQETQYF TGTGCCATCAGTGAGTCTAACACCCAAGAGACCCAGTACTTC TRBJ2-5 - - TRBV10-3
CASSPETGELFF TGTGCCAGCAGTCCTGAGACAGGGGAACTGTTTTTT TRBJ1-4 - TRBD1 TRBV12-3/TRBV12-4
CATSRDPTGEEQYF TGTGCCACCAGCAGAGATCCGACAGGGGAAGAGCAGTACTTC TRBJ2-7 - TRBD1 TRBV15
CASGGTSGSFGQFF TGTGCCAGCGGGGGGACTAGCGGGAGTTTTGGGCAGTTCTTC TRBJ2-1 - TRBD2 TRBV2
CASSPFGGGQETQYF TGCGCCAGCAGCCCTTTCGGGGGAGGGCAAGAGACCCAGTACTTC TRBJ2-5 - TRBD2 TRBV5-1
CASSNQQGGYGYTF TGTGCCAGTAGTAATCAACAGGGCGGCTATGGCTACACCTTC TRBJ1-2 - - TRBV19
CASSQAGTFTDTQYF TGCGCCAGCAGCCAGGCCGGGACTTTCACAGATACGCAGTATTTT TRBJ2-3 - - TRBV4-3
CASSRTLYEQYF TGTGCCAGCTCCCGGACACTTTACGAGCAGTACTTC TRBJ2-7 few - TRBV2
CASSLSANTIYF TGTGCCAGCAGTTTATCCGCGAACACCATATATTTT TRBJ1-3 - - TRBV12-3/TRBV12-4
CASSTQGTTSPLHF TGTGCCAGTAGCACTCAGGGTACCACTTCACCCCTCCACTTT TRBJ1-6 few - TRBV19
CASSLVAGGNTGELFF TGTGCCAGCAGCTTAGTGGCGGGGGGGAACACCGGGGAGCTGTTTTTT TRBJ2-2 - TRBD2 TRBV7-2
CAWSETGPKGLAFF TGTGCCTGGAGCGAGACAGGACCCAAGGGGTTAGCTTTCTTT TRBJ1-1 few - TRBV30
CASHSRGGVNEQYF TGTGCCAGCCATTCGCGGGGGGGCGTAAACGAGCAGTACTTC TRBJ2-7 once TRBD2 TRBV2